Sequencing of this TCR beta chain was carried out in a study of blood T cell repertoires in COVID-19. Study information: Researchers got acute and convalescent COVID-19 samples from the United States, Italy and Spain. Sample material is recorded as cDNA or gDNA derived from T cells, B-cell-depleted T cells, or PBMCs.

CDR3 length: 18 residues. Germline-derived CDR1 and CDR2 are ENHRY and SYGVKD. V shed 0 bases, J shed 2 bases, and the junction held 11 bases outside the gene matches. Study processing details: The assay estimated nucleated cells by amplifying reference gene primers. Generated by immunoSEQ multiplex PCR, the TCRdb table keeps only in-frame clones and is missing some. That table furnishes V, J and clone size, whereas the DNA furnished D and trimming. In the table there are over 150,000 clones, less than 85% of which are singletons. The chain is built from TRBV10-3 and TRBJ2-7; 9 bases are a match to TRBD1. The TCR comes from a human donor in a cohort sampled during active COVID-19. Specimen: peripheral blood. The CDR3 DNA sequence: TGTGCCATCAGTGAGTCATCTGAGGGACAGGGATTCACCTACGAGCAGTACTTC. This codes for CAISESSEGQGFTYEQYF.